Following are 3 T cell receptor beta chains from one sample sequenced in a study of blood T cell repertoires in COVID-19 (dated by TCRdb to 2018 to 2021). The library was made by the immunoSEQ multiplex PCR assay. TCRdb obtained this table from immuneACCESS and retained in-frame rearrangements with V and J assigned. These tables miss some clones; where compared with another copy, unresolved V genes account for less than half of the shortfall, and the remainder is unexplained. For this sample there are about 160,000 clones; 75% to 90% appear just once. The ten largest clones represent 4% to 4.5% of the sample. The sequenced sample consisted of PBMCs or T cells enriched from blood (not recorded which). The source is a woman in her forties or fifties who had recovered from COVID-19.

The V call is TRBV6-2 or TRBV6-3, the J call TRBJ2-2; possible D gene TRBD1, 6 bases. Germline loops: CDR1 MNHEY, CDR2 SVGEGT. This CDR3 spans 12 amino acids. The ends were cut back, 5 bases at V and 5 bases at J, with 6 bases in the middle. CDR3 in DNA: TGTGCCAGCAGTCAGGGGACCGGGGAGCTGTTTTTT. It specifies CASSQGTGELFF.

The rearrangement links TRBV21-1 to TRBJ2-3; TRBD2 reflects the table's D call only, with no check against the DNA. TRBV21-1 is described as a pseudogene. The CDR3 covers 17 residues. The CDR3 DNA reads as TGTGCCAGCAGAGGGACTAGCGGGAGTAGGGAGACAGATACGCAGTATTTT. As protein: CASRGTSGSRETDTQYF.

The chain combines TRBV6-5 with TRBJ1-1, with D tentatively TRBD1 (6 bases). The CDR3 is made up of 14 amino acids. Germline values: CDR1 MNHEY, CDR2 SVGAGI. The ends were cut back, 7 bases at V and 3 bases at J, with 15 bases in the middle. CDR3 nucleotide sequence: TGTGCCAGCACCCGCGGAGGGGGGGACACTGAAGCTTTCTTT. It translates to CASTRGGGDTEAFF.